Ten or more counts support the clone carrying this T cell receptor (beta chain). Its antigen is unknown. These data are taken from a study of identical twins. Overall study results and limits: Findings depended on cross-sectional statistics rather than tracking the same donors. Abundant cord blood beta clonotypes carried fewer insertions; memory repertoires showed none.

The authors used template switching to add a universal primer site and gave cDNA unique molecular identifiers. TCRdb redid the calling of the 5' RACE reads with MiXCR, one entry per CDR3 protein. The repertoire holds about 730,000 distinct CDR3 sequences, with approximately 22% as singletons. The V gene lost 0 bases and the J gene lost 13 bases, with 18 bases spanning the gap. The V gene's germline CDR1 is KGHDR and CDR2 SFDVKD. This CDR3 spans 15 amino acids. This sample was shared with a second study, whose subject was T cells expressing NK-cell markers. That paper notes: The study did not resolve the HCMV specificity of expanded NKG2C+ T cell clones.

V is TRBV24-1 and J is TRBJ2-1; no reliable D call. The sequencing input was PBMCs. The clonotype was recovered from a woman younger than 30 in good health. This CDR3 reads CATSDLGRAKGEQFF. The CDR3 coding sequence is TGTGCCACCAGTGATTTGGGAAGGGCCAAGGGTGAACAGTTCTTC.